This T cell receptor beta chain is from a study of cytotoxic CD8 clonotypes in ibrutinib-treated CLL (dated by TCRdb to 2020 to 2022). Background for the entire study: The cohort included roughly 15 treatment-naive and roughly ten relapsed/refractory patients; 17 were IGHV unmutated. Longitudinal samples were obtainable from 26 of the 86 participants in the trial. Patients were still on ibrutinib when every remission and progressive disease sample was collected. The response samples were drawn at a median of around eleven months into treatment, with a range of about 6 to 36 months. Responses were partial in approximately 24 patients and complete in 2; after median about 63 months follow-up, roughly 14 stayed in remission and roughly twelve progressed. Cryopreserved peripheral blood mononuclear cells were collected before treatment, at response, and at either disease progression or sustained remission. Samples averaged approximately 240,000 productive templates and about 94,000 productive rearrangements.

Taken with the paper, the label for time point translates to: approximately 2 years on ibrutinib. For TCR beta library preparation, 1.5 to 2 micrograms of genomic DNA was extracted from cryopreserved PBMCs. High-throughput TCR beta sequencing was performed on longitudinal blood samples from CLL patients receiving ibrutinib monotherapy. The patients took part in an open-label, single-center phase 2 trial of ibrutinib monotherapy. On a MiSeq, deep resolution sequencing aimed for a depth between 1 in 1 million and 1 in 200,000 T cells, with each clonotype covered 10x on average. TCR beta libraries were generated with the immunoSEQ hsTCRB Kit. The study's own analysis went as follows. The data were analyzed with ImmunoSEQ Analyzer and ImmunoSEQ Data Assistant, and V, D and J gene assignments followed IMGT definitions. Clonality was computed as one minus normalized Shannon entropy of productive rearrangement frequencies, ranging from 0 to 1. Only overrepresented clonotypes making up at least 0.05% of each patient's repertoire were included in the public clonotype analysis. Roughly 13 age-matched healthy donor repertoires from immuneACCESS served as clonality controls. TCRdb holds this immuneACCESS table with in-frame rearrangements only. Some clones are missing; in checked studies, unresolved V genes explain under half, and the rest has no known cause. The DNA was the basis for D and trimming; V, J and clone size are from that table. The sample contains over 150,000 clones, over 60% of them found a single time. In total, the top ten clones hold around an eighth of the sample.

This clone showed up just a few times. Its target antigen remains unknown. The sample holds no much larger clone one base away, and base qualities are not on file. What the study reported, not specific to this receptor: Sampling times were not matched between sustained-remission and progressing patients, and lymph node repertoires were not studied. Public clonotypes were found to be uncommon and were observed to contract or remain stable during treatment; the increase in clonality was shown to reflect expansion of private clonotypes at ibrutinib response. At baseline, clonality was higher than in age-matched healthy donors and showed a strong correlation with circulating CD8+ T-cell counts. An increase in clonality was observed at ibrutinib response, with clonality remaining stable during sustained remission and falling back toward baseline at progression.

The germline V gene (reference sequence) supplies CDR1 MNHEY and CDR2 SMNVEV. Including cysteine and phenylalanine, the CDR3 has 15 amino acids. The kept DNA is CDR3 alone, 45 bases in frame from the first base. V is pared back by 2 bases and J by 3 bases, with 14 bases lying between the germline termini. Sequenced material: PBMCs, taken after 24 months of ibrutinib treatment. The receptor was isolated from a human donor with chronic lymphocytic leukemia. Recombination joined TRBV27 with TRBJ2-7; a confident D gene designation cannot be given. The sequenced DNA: TGTGCCAGCAGTTTAGGGCGGAGCCCTGACTACGAGCAGTACTTC. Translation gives CASSLGRSPDYEQYF.